This TCR beta chain originates from a study of T cell responses to AZD1222 COVID-19 vaccine. Repertoires were generated with immunoSEQ multiplex PCR, while TCRdb's copy carries only in-frame clones and drops some. This sample has 90,000 to 100,000 clones, with around nine tenths found just once. The length of the CDR3 is 16 residues. CDR1 and CDR2 from the germline V gene are KGHDR and SFDVKD. After removal of 1 base from V and 0 bases from J, the junction contained 2 bases not matched to a gene. This sequence originates from an adult in good health. The source material was peripheral blood, sampled on day 0 of AZD1222 vaccination. This chain uses TRBV24-1 with TRBJ2-1; 7 nucleotides match TRBD2. The CDR3, as DNA: TGTGCCACCAGTGATTTCGGGGGGAGCTCCTACAATGAGCAGTTCTTC. Translating gives CATSDFGGSSYNEQFF.